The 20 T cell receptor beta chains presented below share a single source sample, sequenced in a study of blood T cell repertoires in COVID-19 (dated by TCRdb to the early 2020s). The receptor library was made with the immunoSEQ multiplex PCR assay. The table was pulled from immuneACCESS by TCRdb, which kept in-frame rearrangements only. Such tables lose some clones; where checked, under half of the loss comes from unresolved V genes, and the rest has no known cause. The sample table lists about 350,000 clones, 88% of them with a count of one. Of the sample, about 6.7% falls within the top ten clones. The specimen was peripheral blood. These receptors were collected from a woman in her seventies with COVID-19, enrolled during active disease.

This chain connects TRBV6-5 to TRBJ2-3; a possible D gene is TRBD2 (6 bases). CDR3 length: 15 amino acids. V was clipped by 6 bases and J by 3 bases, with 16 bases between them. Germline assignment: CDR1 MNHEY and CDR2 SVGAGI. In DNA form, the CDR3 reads TGTGCCAGCAGACAAACGGGGGTTGGTACAGATACGCAGTATTTT. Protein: CASRQTGVGTDTQYF.

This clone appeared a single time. This CDR3 is CASSHKLAGGRPGELFF. CDR3 DNA: TGCGCCAGCAGCCATAAGCTGGCGGGGGGCCGACCCGGGGAGCTGTTTTTT. The chain links TRBV4-1 to TRBJ2-2; 8 nucleotides line up with TRBD2. V shed 3 bases and J 6 bases; nucleotides not matched to a gene: 12. CDR3 length: 17 residues. Germline assignment: CDR1 MGHRA and CDR2 YSYEKL.

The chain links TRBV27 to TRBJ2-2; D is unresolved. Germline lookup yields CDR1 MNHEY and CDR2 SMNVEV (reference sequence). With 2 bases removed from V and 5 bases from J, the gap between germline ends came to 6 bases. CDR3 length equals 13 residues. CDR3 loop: CASSLSLTGELFF. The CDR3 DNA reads TGTGCCAGCAGTTTAAGCCTAACCGGGGAGCTGTTTTTT.

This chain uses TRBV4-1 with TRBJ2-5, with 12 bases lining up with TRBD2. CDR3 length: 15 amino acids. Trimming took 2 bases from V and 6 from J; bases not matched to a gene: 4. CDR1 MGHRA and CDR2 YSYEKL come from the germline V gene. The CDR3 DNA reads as TGCGCCAGCAGCCAACCTACTAGCGGGGGGAAGACCCAGTACTTC. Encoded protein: CASSQPTSGGKTQYF.

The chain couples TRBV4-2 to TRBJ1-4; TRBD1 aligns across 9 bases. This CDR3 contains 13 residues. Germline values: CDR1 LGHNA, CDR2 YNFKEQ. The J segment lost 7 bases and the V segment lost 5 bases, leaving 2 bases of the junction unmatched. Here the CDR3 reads CASSDRGGEKLFF. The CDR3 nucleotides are TGTGCCAGCAGCGACAGGGGGGGTGAAAAACTGTTTTTT.

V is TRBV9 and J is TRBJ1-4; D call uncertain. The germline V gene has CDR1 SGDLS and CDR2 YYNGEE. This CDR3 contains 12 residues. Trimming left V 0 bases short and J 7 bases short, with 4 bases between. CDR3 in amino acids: CASSVAGEKLFF. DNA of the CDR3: TGTGCCAGCAGCGTAGCGGGTGAAAAACTGTTTTTT.

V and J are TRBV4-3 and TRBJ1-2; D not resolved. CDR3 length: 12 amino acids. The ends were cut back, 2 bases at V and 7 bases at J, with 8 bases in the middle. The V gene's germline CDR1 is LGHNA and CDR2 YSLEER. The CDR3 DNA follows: TGCGCCAGCAGCCAATTGGGAGGTGGCTACACCTTC. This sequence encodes CASSQLGGGYTF.

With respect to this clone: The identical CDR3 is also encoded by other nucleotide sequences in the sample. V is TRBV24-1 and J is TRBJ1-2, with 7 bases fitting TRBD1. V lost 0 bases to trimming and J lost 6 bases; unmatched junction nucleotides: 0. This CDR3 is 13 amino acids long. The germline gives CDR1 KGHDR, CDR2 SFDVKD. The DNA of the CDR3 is TGTGCCACCAGTGATTTGACAGGGGATGGCTACACCTTC. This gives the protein CATSDLTGDGYTF.

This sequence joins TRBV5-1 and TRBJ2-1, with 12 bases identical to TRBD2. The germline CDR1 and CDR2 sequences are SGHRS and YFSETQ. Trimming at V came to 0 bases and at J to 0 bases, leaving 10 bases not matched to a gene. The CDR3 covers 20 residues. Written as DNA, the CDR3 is TGCGCCAGCAGCTTGGGGATACTAGCGGGGGGCTCCATCTCCTACAATGAGCAGTTCTTC. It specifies CASSLGILAGGSISYNEQFF. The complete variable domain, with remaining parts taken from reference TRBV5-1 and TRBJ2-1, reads KAGVTQTPRYLIKTRGQQVTLSCSPISGHRSVSWYQQTPGQGLQFLFEYFSETQRNKGNFPGRFSGRQFSNSRSEMNVSTLELGDSALYLCASSLGILAGGSISYNEQFFGPGTRLTVL.

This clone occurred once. In DNA form, the CDR3 reads TGTGCCGCCCAATCCGGTATTACGCAGTATTTT. Amino acid sequence: CAAQSGITQYF. The chain has TRBV12-3 or TRBV12-4 and TRBJ2-3, with D uncertain. Trimming took 11 bases from V and 8 from J, leaving 14 bases between them. The CDR3 length is 11 residues.

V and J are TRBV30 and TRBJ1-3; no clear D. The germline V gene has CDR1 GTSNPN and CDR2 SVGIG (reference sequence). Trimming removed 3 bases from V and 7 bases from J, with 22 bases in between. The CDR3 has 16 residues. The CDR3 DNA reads TGTGCCTGGAGCTCGTACATTGGGTCGTTCGGGAACACCATATATTTT. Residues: CAWSSYIGSFGNTIYF. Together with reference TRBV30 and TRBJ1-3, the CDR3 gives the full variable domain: SQTIHQWPATLVQPVGSPLSLECTVEGTSNPNLYWYRQAAGRGLQLLFYSVGIGQISSEVPQNLSASRPQDRQFILSSKKLLLSDSGFYLCAWSSYIGSFGNTIYFGEGSWLTVV.

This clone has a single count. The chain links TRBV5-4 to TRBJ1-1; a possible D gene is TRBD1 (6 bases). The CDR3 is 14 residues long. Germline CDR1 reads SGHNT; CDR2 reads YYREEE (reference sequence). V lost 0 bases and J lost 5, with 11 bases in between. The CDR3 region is CASSLEGERTEAFF. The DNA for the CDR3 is TGTGCCAGCAGCTTGGAGGGGGAACGAACTGAAGCTTTCTTT.

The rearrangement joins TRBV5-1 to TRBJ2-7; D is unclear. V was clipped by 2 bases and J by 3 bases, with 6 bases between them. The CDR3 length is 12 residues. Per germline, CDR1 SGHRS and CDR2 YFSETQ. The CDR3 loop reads CASSLSVYEQYF. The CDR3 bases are TGCGCCAGCAGCTTATCAGTCTACGAGCAGTACTTC.

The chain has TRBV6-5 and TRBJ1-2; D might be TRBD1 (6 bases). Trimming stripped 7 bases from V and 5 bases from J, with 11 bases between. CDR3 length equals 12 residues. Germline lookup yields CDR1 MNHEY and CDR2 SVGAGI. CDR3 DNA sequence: TGTGCCAGCAAGCAGGGGATGTATGGCTACACCTTC. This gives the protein CASKQGMYGYTF.

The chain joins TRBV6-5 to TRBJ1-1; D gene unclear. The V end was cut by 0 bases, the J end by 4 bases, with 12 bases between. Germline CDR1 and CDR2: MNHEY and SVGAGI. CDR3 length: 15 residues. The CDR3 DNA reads TGTGCCAGCAGTTACTCCGGTGGAGCGCCCACTGAAGCTTTCTTT. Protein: CASSYSGGAPTEAFF.

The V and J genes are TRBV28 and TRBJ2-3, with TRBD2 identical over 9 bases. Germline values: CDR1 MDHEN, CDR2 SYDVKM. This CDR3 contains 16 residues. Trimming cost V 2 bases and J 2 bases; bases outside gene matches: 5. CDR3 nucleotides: TGTGCCAGCAGTTTAACGACTAGCGGCTACACAGATACGCAGTATTTT. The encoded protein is CASSLTTSGYTDTQYF.

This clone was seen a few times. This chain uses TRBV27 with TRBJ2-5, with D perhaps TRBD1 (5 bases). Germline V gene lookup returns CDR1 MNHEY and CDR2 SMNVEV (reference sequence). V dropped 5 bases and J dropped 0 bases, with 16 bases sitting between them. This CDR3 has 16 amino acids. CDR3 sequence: CASSPSVRADQETQYF. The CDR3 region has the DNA TGTGCCAGCAGTCCCTCCGTCAGGGCAGACCAAGAGACCCAGTACTTC.

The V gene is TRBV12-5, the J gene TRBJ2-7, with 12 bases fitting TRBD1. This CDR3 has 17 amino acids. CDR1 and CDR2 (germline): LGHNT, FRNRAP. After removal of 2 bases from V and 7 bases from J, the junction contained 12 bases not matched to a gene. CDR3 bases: TGTGCTAGTGGTTTGACAACACCGGGACAGGGGGCGCGGGAGCAGTACTTC. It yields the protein CASGLTTPGQGAREQYF.

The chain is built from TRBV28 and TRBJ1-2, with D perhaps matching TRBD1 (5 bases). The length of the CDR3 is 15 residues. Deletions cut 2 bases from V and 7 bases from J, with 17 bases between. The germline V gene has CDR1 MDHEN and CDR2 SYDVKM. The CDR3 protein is CASSLEAGNEVGYTF. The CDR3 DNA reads TGTGCCAGCAGTTTAGAGGCAGGGAATGAAGTTGGCTACACCTTC.

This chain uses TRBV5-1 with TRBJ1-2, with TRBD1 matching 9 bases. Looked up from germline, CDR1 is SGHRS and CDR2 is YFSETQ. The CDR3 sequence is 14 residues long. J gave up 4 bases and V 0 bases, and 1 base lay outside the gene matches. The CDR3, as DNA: TGCGCCAGCAGCTTGGGGGACAGGGCCTATGGCTACACCTTC. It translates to CASSLGDRAYGYTF.